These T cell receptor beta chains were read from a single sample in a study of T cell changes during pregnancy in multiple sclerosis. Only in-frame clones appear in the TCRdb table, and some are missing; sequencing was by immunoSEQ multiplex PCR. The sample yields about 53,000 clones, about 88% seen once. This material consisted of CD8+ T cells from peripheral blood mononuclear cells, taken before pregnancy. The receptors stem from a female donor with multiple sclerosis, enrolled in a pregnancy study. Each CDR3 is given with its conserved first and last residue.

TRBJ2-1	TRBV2	CASNRGGSSYNEQFF
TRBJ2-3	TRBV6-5	CASSYMPLADTQYF
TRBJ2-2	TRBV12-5	CASGFRTSGENTGELFF
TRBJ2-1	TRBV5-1	CASLGGVNEQFF
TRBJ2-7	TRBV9	CASSRGLSSYEQYF
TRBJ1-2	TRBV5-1	CASCRGQGALSGYTF
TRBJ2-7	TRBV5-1	CASSGGVTYEQYF
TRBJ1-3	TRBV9	CASSPTGTTGNTIYF
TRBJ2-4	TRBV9	CASSSYSGGNIQYF
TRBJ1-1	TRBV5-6	CASSFGTGATEAFF
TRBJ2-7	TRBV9	CASSVTRMDYEQYF
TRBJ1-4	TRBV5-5	CASSATYREKLFF
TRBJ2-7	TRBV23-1	CASSQSGGQPTYEQYF
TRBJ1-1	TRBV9	CASRPGPGEPTEAFF
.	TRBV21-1	CASISGQATSYEQYF
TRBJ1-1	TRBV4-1	CASSRGQQNTEAFF
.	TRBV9	CASSSTGFSYEQYF
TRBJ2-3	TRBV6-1	CASSTPAGVWDTQYF
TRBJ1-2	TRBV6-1	CASTEGGTYGYTF
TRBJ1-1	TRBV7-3	CASSLSTVPNTEAFF
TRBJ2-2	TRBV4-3	CASSQGADANTGELFF
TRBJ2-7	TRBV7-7	CASSLERGAEQYF
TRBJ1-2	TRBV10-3	CAISESTGPNYGYTF
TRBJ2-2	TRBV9	CASSVRVAGGLTGELFF
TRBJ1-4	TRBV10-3	CAISESGRGWEKLFF
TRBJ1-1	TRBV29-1	CSVRGTPKGDTEAFF
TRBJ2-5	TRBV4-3	CASSQDSFGGDRTQYF
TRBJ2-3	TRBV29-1	CSVERVQGQATDTQYF
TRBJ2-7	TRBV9	CASSGQGETYEQYF
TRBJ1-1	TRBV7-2	CASSFSWEGGTEAFF
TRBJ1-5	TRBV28	CASSLQGRGPQHF
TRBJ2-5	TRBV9	CASSPLRGGQQETQYF
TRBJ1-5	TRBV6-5	CASGRAGAGQPQHF
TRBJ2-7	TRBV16	CASSQAPRGAYEQYF
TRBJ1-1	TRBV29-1	CSVEGQTEAFF
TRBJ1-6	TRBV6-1	CASSELVDSNSPLHF
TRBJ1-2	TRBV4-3	CASSQYRGLGGYTF
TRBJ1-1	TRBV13	CASSLGRRVTEAFF
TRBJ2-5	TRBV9	CASSVGGGTQETQYF
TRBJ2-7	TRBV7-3	CASSPGTGVHEQYF
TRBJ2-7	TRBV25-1	CASSEYGSTKSYYEQYF
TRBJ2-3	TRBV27	CASSPFEGSTDTQYF
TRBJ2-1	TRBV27	CASSLGATEQFF
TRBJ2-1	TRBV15	CATSALRTSGGDNEQFF
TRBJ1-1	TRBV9	CASSEQHSNTEAFF
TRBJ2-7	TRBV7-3	CASSSDRGNEQYF
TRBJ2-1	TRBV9	CASSVGDRLNEQFF
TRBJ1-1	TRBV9	CASSVASTGMNTEAFF
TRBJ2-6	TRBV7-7	CASSSGVGANVLTF
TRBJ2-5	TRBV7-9	CASSSLGQGRYQETQYF
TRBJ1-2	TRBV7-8	CASSPGQGAYGYTF
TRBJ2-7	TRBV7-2	CASSTGTVYEQYF
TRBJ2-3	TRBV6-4	CASSDKAASTDTQYF
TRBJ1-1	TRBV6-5	CASGVTWGSSAFF
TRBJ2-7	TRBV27	CASSLAGAVSYEQYF
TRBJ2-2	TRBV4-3	CASSQDRGYTGELFF
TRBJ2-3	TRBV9	CASSAFTGSTDTQYF